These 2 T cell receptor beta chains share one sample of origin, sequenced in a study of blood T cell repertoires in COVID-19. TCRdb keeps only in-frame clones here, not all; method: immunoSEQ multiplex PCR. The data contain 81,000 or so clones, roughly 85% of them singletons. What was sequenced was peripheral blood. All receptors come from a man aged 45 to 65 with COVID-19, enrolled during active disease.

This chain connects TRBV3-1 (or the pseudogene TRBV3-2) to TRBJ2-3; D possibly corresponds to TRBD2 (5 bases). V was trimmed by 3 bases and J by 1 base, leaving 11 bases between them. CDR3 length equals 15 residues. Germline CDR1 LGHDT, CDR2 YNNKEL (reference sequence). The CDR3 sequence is CASSHDSARTDTQYF. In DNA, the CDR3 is TGTGCCAGCAGCCACGATAGCGCGCGCACAGATACGCAGTATTTT.

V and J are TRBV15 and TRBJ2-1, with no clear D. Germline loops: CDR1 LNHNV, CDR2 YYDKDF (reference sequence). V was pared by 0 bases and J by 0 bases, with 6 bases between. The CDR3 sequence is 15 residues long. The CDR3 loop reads CATSRDSNSYNEQFF. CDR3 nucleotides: TGTGCCACCAGCAGAGATAGCAACTCCTACAATGAGCAGTTCTTC. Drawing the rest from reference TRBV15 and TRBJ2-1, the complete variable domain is DAMVIQNPRYQVTQFGKPVTLSCSQTLNHNVMYWYQQKSSQAPKLLFHYYDKDFNNEADTPDNFQSRRPNTSFCFLDIRSPGLGDTAMYLCATSRDSNSYNEQFFGPGTRLTVL.